Below are 20 T cell receptor beta chains sequenced from a single sample in a study of cytomegalovirus exposure and HLA in healthy donors. Researchers ran the PCR with 60 Vbeta and 13 Jbeta primers. TCRdb keeps only in-frame clones here, not all; method: immunoSEQ multiplex PCR. Of approximately 97,000 clones listed, 73% are singletons. The sequenced material came from PBMCs. The source of these receptors is a man aged 40-50 years in good health and CMV-seronegative.

J is TRBJ1-6 and V is TRBV2; D is perhaps TRBD1 (6 bases). This CDR3 has 13 amino acids. Trimming removed 8 bases from V and 8 bases from J, with 13 bases in between. Per germline, CDR1 SNHLY and CDR2 FYNNEI. The CDR3 is CASPGGLDSPLHF. The DNA for the CDR3 is TGTGCCAGCCCGGGGGGCCTAGATTCACCCCTCCACTTT.

The chain has TRBV28 and TRBJ2-3; D call uncertain. V lost 3 bases and J lost 4, with 14 bases in between. The CDR3 consists of 15 residues. Per germline, CDR1 MDHEN and CDR2 SYDVKM. CDR3 sequence reads: CASSFGLKRADTQYF. The CDR3 region has the DNA TGTGCCAGCAGTTTCGGGTTAAAGCGAGCAGATACGCAGTATTTT.

This rearrangement joins TRBV5-1 to TRBJ2-7; TRBD1 matches 10 bases. Losses at the gene ends were 3 bases for V and 0 bases for J; bases not matched to a gene: 12. The CDR3 runs 18 residues. CDR1 SGHRS and CDR2 YFSETQ come from the germline V gene. CDR3 sequence: CASSSSYRQGAISYEQYF. Written as DNA, the CDR3 is TGCGCCAGCAGCTCAAGCTACCGACAGGGGGCTATCTCCTACGAGCAGTACTTC.

This clone was counted a single time. The V and J genes are TRBV13 and TRBJ1-5; 9 bases fit TRBD1. Germline assignment: CDR1 PRHDT and CDR2 FYEKMQ (reference sequence). CDR3 size: 16 residues. V shed 0 bases and J 7 bases; nucleotides not matched to a gene: 7. The CDR3 here is CASSLGPGTGYQPQHF. The CDR3, as DNA: TGTGCCAGCAGCTTAGGCCCCGGGACAGGGTACCAGCCCCAGCATTTT.

The chain recombines TRBV15 with TRBJ2-5; tentative D call: TRBD2 (5 bases). V lost 0 bases, J lost 5 bases, and 10 bases lay in between. Germline-derived CDR1 and CDR2 are LNHNV and YYDKDF (reference sequence). CDR3 length: 14 residues. CDR3 nucleotides: TGTGCCACCAGCAGAGATCTGGGAGACGAGACCCAGTACTTC. Translating it yields CATSRDLGDETQYF.

V usage is TRBV5-4 and J usage is TRBJ1-6; D is undetermined. Germline V gene data show CDR1 as SGHNT and CDR2 as YYREEE (reference sequence). This CDR3 comprises 14 residues. V was pared by 4 bases and J by 7 bases, with 12 bases between. This CDR3 is CASSQKTRNSPLHF. CDR3 DNA: TGTGCCAGCAGCCAAAAAACGAGGAATTCACCCCTCCACTTT.

The genes are TRBV7-2 and TRBJ1-5; 8 nucleotides agree with TRBD1. V dropped 5 bases and J dropped 6; count of bases not matched to a gene: 6. The CDR3 extends over 14 amino acids. Germline V gives CDR1 SGHTA, CDR2 FQGNSA. CDR3 sequence reads: CASSPGQGGQPQHF. Written as DNA, the CDR3 is TGTGCCAGCAGCCCCGGACAGGGCGGTCAGCCCCAGCATTTT. Using reference TRBV7-2 and TRBJ1-5 for the parts outside the CDR3, the full variable domain is GAGVSQSPSNKVTEKGKDVELRCDPISGHTALYWYRQSLGQGLEFLIYFQGNSAPDKSGLPSDRFSAERTGGSVSTLTIQRTQQEDSAVYLCASSPGQGGQPQHFGDGTRLSIL.

The chain is built from TRBV6-1 and TRBJ2-7, with D perhaps matching TRBD1 (6 bases). Trimming took off 0 bases at V and 4 bases at J, with 13 bases between the two ends. The CDR3 length is 15 residues. Per the germline V gene, CDR1 is MNHNS and CDR2 is SASEGT. This CDR3 reads CASSEAWQGFYEQYF. CDR3 in DNA: TGTGCCAGCAGTGAAGCGTGGCAGGGGTTTTACGAGCAGTACTTC.

The chain combines TRBV7-2 with TRBJ2-7, with TRBD2 as a possible D gene (7 bases). V lost 1 base, J lost 1 base, and 11 bases lay in between. The germline CDR1 and CDR2 sequences are SGHTA and FQGNSA. CDR3 length equals 15 residues. CDR3 DNA: TGTGCCAGCAGCTTAGGCGGGGGCTTGTCCTACGAGCAGTACTTC. It yields the protein CASSLGGGLSYEQYF.

The rearrangement joins TRBV6-5 to TRBJ1-1; D may be TRBD1 (6 bases). Trimming left V 6 bases short and J 4 bases short, with 12 bases between. Per germline, CDR1 MNHEY and CDR2 SVGAGI. The CDR3 is 13 amino acids. CDR3 region: CASRGALSTEAFF. The DNA for the CDR3 is TGTGCCAGCAGGGGGGCCCTGAGCACTGAAGCTTTCTTT.

The genes are TRBV11-1 and TRBJ2-3; 7 bases fit TRBD1. The germline V gene encodes CDR1 SGHAT and CDR2 FQDESV (reference sequence). This CDR3 region has 17 residues. Trimming took 1 base from V and 4 from J; bases not matched to a gene: 11. The CDR3 DNA follows: TGTGCCAGCAGCTTAGTCTCCGGGACAGAGGACCCAGATACGCAGTATTTT. This codes for CASSLVSGTEDPDTQYF.

The chain uses TRBV2 and TRBJ2-7; tentatively, D is TRBD2 (6 bases). Trimming pared 7 bases from V and 1 base from J, leaving 17 bases between. The CDR3 spans 15 residues. The V gene's germline CDR1 is SNHLY and CDR2 FYNNEI. The CDR3 reads CASNLRRGTSYEQYF. The CDR3 bases are TGTGCCAGCAACCTTCGGCGGGGTACATCCTACGAGCAGTACTTC.

The chain joins TRBV4-1 to TRBJ2-1, with D hard to call. The CDR3 sequence is 15 residues long. V was shortened by 0 bases and J by 7 bases, with 13 bases between the two germline ends. Per the germline V gene, CDR1 is MGHRA and CDR2 is YSYEKL. The CDR3 region is CASSQDWRARNEQFF. Here the CDR3 DNA reads TGCGCCAGCAGCCAAGATTGGCGAGCGAGGAATGAGCAGTTCTTC.

This rearrangement joins TRBV2 to TRBJ2-2; a weak D match, TRBD1 (6 bases). The CDR3 covers 15 residues. In germline, CDR1 is SNHLY, CDR2 FYNNEI. Trimming pared 2 bases from V and 4 bases from J, leaving 11 bases between. The CDR3 loop is CASSERGLGTGELFF. The CDR3 DNA follows: TGTGCCAGCAGTGAAAGGGGGTTGGGCACCGGGGAGCTGTTTTTT.

This chain joins TRBV13 and TRBJ2-7, with 9 bases fitting TRBD2. Germline CDR1 is PRHDT and CDR2 is FYEKMQ (reference sequence). Trimming took 5 bases from V and 7 from J; bases not matched to a gene: 15. The CDR3 sequence is 16 residues long. CDR3 sequence (DNA): TGTGCCAGCAGCCCGAGGCTAGCGGGGTGGGGTGGTGAGCAGTACTTC. This gives the protein CASSPRLAGWGGEQYF.

This clone was found once. The rearrangement uses TRBV11-3 and TRBJ2-3; possible D gene TRBD2, 6 bases. CDR1 and CDR2 (germline): SGHNT, YENEEA. Deletions cut 3 bases from V and 5 bases from J, with 15 bases between. This CDR3 comprises 15 residues. The CDR3 protein is CASSLRGGAGDTQYF. CDR3 DNA: TGTGCCAGCAGCTTGAGGGGCGGGGCAGGAGATACGCAGTATTTT.

This rearrangement joins TRBV5-1 to TRBJ1-5, with 7 bases aligning to TRBD1. Germline loops: CDR1 SGHRS, CDR2 YFSETQ. This CDR3 is built from 13 residues. Trimming at V came to 4 bases and at J to 7 bases, leaving 5 bases not matched to a gene. CDR3 residues: CASSPTGQQPQHF. The DNA of the CDR3 is TGCGCCAGCAGCCCGACAGGGCAACAGCCCCAGCATTTT.

This clone was seen only once. This chain joins TRBV5-6 and TRBJ1-1; tentative D call: TRBD1 (5 bases). Germline loops: CDR1 SGHDT, CDR2 YYEEEE. This CDR3 has 18 residues. The V and J ends lost 0 bases and 6 bases respectively, with 24 bases between them. As DNA, the CDR3 is TGTGCCAGCAGCTTGGGGCTCCAGGGCGGGATGGCCAACGCTGAAGCTTTCTTT. This sequence encodes CASSLGLQGGMANAEAFF.

The chain carries TRBV6-5 and TRBJ2-7; 9 bases line up with TRBD2. This CDR3 comprises 15 residues. Looked up from germline, CDR1 is MNHEY and CDR2 is SVGAGI. The V gene end was trimmed by 1 base and the J gene end by 0 bases; junction bases not matched to a gene: 1. The chain's CDR3 is CASSYLAGASYEQYF. The CDR3 DNA is TGTGCCAGCAGTTACTTAGCGGGGGCCTCCTACGAGCAGTACTTC.

The chain combines TRBV5-5 with TRBJ2-7, with TRBD2 matching over 9 bases. Germline V gives CDR1 SGHKS, CDR2 YYEKEE (reference sequence). J gave up 5 bases and V 4 bases, and 16 bases lay outside the gene matches. This CDR3 spans 17 amino acids. The CDR3 nucleotides are TGTGCCAGCAGCGCGGCGTGGCGGGGGGGCCAGGGCCACGAGCAGTACTTC. It encodes CASSAAWRGGQGHEQYF. The variable domain in full, with the rest retrieved from reference TRBV5-5 and TRBJ2-7, is DAGVTQSPTHLIKTRGQQVTLRCSPISGHKSVSWYQQVLGQGPQFIFQYYEKEERGRGNFPDRFSARQFPNYSSELNVNALLLGDSALYLCASSAAWRGGQGHEQYFGPGTRLTVT.